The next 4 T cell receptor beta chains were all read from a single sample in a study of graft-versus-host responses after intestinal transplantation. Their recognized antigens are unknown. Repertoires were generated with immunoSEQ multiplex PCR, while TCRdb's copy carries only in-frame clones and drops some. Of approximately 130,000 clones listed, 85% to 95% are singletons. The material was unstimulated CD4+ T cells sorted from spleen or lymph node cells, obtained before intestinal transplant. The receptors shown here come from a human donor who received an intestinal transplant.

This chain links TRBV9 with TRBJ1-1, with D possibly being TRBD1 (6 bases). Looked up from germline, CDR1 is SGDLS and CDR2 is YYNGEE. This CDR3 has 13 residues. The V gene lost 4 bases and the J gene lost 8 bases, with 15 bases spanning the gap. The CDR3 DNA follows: TGTGCCAGCAGCCCAGATCTCGACAGGGAAGCTTTCTTT. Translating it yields CASSPDLDREAFF. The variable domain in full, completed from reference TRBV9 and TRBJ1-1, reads DSGVTQTPKHLITATGQRVTLRCSPRSGDLSVYWYQQSLDQGLQFLIQYYNGEERAKGNILERFSAQQFPDLHSELNLSSLELGDSALYFCASSPDLDREAFFGQGTRLTVV.

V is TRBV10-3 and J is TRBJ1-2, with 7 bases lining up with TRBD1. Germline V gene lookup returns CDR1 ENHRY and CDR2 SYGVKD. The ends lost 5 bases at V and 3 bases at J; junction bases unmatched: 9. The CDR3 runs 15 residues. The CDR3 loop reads CAISLAGQGDYGYTF. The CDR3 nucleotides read TGTGCCATCAGTCTTGCGGGGCAGGGGGACTATGGCTACACCTTC.

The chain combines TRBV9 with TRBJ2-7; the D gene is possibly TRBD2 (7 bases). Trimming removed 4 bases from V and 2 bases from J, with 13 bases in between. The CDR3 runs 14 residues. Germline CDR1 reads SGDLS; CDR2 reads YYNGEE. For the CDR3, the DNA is TGTGCCAGCAGCCCATGGGGGGGCGCCTACGAGCAGTACTTC. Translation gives CASSPWGGAYEQYF.

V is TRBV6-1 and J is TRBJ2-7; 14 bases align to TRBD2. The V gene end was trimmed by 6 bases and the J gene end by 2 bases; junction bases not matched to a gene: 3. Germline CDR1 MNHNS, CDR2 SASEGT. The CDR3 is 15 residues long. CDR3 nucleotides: TGTGCCAGCAGAAGACTAGCGGGGGGGCCCTACGAGCAGTACTTC. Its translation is CASRRLAGGPYEQYF.